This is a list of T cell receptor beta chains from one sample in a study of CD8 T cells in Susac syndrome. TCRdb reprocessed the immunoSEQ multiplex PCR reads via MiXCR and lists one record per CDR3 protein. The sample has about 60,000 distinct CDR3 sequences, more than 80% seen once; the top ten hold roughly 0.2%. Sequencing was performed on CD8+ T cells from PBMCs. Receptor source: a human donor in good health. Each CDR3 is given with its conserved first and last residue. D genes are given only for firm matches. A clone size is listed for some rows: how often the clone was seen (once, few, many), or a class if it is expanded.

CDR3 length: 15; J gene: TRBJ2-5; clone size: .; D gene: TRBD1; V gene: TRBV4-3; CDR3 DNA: TGCGCCAGCAGCCAAGATGACAGGGGACAAGAGACCCAGTACTTC; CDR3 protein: CASSQDDRGQETQYF
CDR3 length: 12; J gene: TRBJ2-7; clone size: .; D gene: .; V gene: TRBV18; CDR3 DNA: TGTGCCAGCTCACCACGAGACTACGAGCAGTACTTC; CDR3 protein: CASSPRDYEQYF
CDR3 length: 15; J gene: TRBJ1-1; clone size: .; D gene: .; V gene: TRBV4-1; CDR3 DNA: TGCGCCAGCAGCCAAGAGTCCGTCTTGAACACTGAAGCTTTCTTT; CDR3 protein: CASSQESVLNTEAFF
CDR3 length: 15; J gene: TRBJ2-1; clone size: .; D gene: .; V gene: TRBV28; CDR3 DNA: TGTGCCAGCAGTCCCCCGTTTGGGGGGGCCAGTGAGCAGTTCTTC; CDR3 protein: CASSPPFGGASEQFF
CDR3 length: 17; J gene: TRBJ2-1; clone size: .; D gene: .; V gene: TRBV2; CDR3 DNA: TGTGCCAGCAGTCTCCCACTAGACGAAAGCTCCTACAATGAGCAGTTCTTC; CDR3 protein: CASSLPLDESSYNEQFF
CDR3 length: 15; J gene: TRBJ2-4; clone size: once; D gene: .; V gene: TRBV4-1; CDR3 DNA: TGCGCCAGCAGCCAAGAGTCTAGCGACCGTCTAGCTCAGTACTTC; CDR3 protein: CASSQESSDRLAQYF
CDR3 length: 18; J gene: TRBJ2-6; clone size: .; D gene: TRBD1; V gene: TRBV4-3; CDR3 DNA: TGCGCCAGCAGCCAGGAGGGACAGGGGAGATCTGGGGCCAACGTCCTGACTTTC; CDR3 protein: CASSQEGQGRSGANVLTF
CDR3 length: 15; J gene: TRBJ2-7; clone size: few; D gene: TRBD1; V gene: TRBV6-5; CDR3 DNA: TGTGCCAGCAGTTACTATGGGACAGGGGCCTACGAGCAGTACTTC; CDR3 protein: CASSYYGTGAYEQYF
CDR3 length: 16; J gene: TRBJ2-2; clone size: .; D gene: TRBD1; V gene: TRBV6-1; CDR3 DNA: TGTGCCACCATGCAAGTGTACAGGGGGGAAACCGGGGAGCTGTTTTTT; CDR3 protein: CATMQVYRGETGELFF
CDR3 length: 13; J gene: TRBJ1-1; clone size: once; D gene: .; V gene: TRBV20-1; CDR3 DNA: TGCAGTGCTAGCCCCCCCATGAACACTGAAGCTTTCTTT; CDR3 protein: CSASPPMNTEAFF
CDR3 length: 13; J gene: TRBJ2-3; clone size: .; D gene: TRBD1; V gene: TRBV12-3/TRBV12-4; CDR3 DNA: TGTGCCACCGGGACAGGGGGCACAGATACGCAGTATTTT; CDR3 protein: CATGTGGTDTQYF
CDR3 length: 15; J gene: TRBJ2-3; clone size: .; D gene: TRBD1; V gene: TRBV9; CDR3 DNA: TGTGCCAGCAGCCAGACAGGGGGCCGCGGAGATACGCAGTATTTT; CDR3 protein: CASSQTGGRGDTQYF